This T cell receptor (beta chain) was identified during a study of blood T cell repertoires in COVID-19. The CDR3 runs to 17 residues. Trimming stripped 1 base from V and 2 bases from J, with 16 bases between. The germline CDR1 and CDR2 sequences are MGHRA and YSYEKL. Assay used: immunoSEQ multiplex PCR; TCRdb lists only in-frame clones, some missing. The sample lists about 200,000 clones; 89% were seen once. The V call is TRBV4-1, the J call TRBJ2-3, with D perhaps TRBD2 (5 bases). The sequence was collected from a woman aged 18-29 years who had recovered from COVID-19. The sample taken for sequencing was PBMCs or T cells enriched from blood (not recorded which). CDR3 residues: CASSQGPLLGPTDTQYF. In DNA form, the CDR3 reads TGCGCCAGCAGCCAAGGACCGCTACTAGGCCCCACAGATACGCAGTATTTT.